This TCR beta chain came from a study of early T cells in non-severe SARS-CoV-2 infection. Whole-study context: The chains were unpaired, and the sequenced material was bulk RNA from unsorted whole blood.

Unique molecular identifiers were added to individual cDNA molecules. TCRdb re-analysed the 5' RACE reads in MiXCR, keeping a single row per CDR3 protein. Found here are around 84,000 distinct CDR3 sequences, approximately 15% of them singletons; the top ten hold over 6.5%. There are 11 residues in the CDR3. V dropped 7 bases and J dropped 2 bases, with 8 bases sitting between them. CDR1 and CDR2 (germline): DFQATT, SNEGSKA (reference sequence). Many counts were recorded for this clonotype. Its antigen is undetermined. Study-wide points: Matching results from VDJdb favored anti-spike CD8 responses, leaving private and CD4 specificities undetected.

The sequence derives from an adult who was a healthcare worker with PCR-confirmed SARS-CoV-2 infection or an uninfected control (not recorded which). The sequenced sample consisted of whole blood. This chain links TRBV20-1 with TRBJ2-5; perhaps TRBD1 as D (6 bases). The CDR3 DNA sequence: TGCAGTGGCCAGGGGCAAGAGACCCAGTACTTC. The encoded protein is CSGQGQETQYF.